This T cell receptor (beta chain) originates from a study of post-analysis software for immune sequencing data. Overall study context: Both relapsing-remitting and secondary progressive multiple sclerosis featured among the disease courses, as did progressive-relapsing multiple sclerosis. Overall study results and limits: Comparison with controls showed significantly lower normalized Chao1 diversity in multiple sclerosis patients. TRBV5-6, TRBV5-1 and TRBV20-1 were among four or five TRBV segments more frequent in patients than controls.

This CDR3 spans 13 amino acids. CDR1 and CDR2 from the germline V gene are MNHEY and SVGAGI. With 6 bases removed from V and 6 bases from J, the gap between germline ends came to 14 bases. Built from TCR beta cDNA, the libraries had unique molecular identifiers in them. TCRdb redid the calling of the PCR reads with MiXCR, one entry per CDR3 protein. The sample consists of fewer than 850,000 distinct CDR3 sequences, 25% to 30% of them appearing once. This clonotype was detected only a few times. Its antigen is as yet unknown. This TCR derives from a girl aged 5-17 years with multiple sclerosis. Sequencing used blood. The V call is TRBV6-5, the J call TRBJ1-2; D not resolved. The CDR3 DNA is TGTGCCAGCAGCCGGGAGGTCTTGAATGGCTACACCTTC. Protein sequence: CASSREVLNGYTF.